This T cell receptor beta chain was recorded in a study of cytomegalovirus exposure and HLA in healthy donors. Germline V CDR1 and CDR2: MNHNS, SASEGT. The V and J ends lost 6 bases and 0 bases respectively, with 14 bases between them. This CDR3 spans 15 amino acids. The PCR was carried out with 60 Vbeta primers and 13 Jbeta primers. The method was immunoSEQ multiplex PCR; TCRdb's version includes in-frame clones alone and lacks a portion of them. Its clone listing holds under 130,000 clones. The clonotype comes from a man aged 40-49 years in good health and CMV-seronegative. This chain uses TRBV6-1 with TRBJ1-1; D perhaps matches TRBD1 (6 bases). The sequencing sample was made of PBMCs. The CDR3 reads CASSRNRDLNTEAFF. The CDR3, as DNA: TGTGCCAGCAGCCGAAACAGGGATTTGAACACTGAAGCTTTCTTT.